This T cell receptor (beta chain) was retrieved from a study of T cells after yellow fever vaccination (dated by TCRdb to between 2019 and 2020). Regarding the study in general: The SMART-Seq v4 Ultra Low Input RNA kit was used to prepare libraries from fractions with low cell numbers. To follow T-cell clones before and after both primary and booster YFV17D yellow fever vaccination, bulk TCR alpha and beta repertoires underwent longitudinal sequencing. Two healthy male donors, one aged 18 to 29 and one aged 30 to 39 years, were included in the cohort. Blood samples were taken at several timepoints before and after primary and secondary immunization, and bulk PBMC replicates and cell subsets were isolated. Broader findings and caveats from the paper: Because only a couple of donors were included in the study, the extent to which the findings can be generalized is limited. Because abundant contaminating clonotypes from the bulk population could be contained in FACS-sorted repertoires, computational filtering was required. A small fraction of clonotypes appeared in both the CD4 and CD8 compartments, likely as a result of convergent recombination. Compared with the primary T-cell response, the secondary T-cell response was weaker but faster, peaking on day 5 rather than day 15. After the booster, most of the clones that had expanded following primary vaccination were detected again (approximately 95% of CD4 and roughly nine tenths of CD8), which suggests that memory was broadly maintained.

TCRdb shows the sequencer as Illumina NovaSeq 6000. TCR cDNA was synthesized by 5'RACE template switching, which introduced a universal primer site and unique molecular identifiers. Priming of cDNA synthesis was performed from both the TCR alpha and TCR beta constant segments. Library amplification involved two PCR steps, and the second step added sample barcodes and sequencing adapters. Sequencing of libraries was done on Illumina HiSeq 2500 (2x100 bp) or NovaSeq (2x150 bp). From the authors' description of their analysis: MIGEC was used to demultiplex reads and collapse the reads into UMI consensus sequences, and MiXCR was used for V(D)J alignment. Vaccine-responding clonotypes were defined with edgeR using replicate PBMC samples, requiring FDR below 0.01 and a log2 fold change above 5 up to day 15. CD4 or CD8 identity was assigned to each bulk clonotype according to whether the clonotype was present at higher abundance in the sequenced CD4 repertoire or the sequenced CD8 repertoire. The public reads were quality trimmed at Q25 with fastp and then assembled into clones with MiXCR by TCRdb, keeping productive beta chains. Entries are consolidated by CDR3 protein sequence, retaining the most common genes and DNA. The V and J calls were not made by the authors but by TCRdb's processing. The sample data list 250,000 to 400,000 distinct CDR3 sequences, and 4.1% of these were observed just once. The ten largest make up around 25% of the sample.

CDR1 and CDR2 are drawn from the germline V gene: MNHEY, SVGAGI. V loses 3 bases of germline sequence and J loses 11 bases, and the interval between the two ends is 20 bases. The cysteine opens and the phenylalanine closes a CDR3 of 15 amino acids. The CDR3 DNA has 45 bases and is translated from base 1. The sample's treatment or condition label, in plain terms: live attenuated yellow fever vaccine strain. At each blood-draw timepoint, two biological replicates of bulk PBMCs were obtained. A standard Ficoll-Paque protocol was used to isolate PBMCs from peripheral blood. TriZol was used to extract RNA from bulk PBMCs, CD4 and CD8 fractions, and dextramer-positive and dextramer-negative fractions. This clonotype was picked up many times. Its recognized antigen is unknown. Base qualities are not provided; no much larger clone lies one nucleotide away.

This clonotype was obtained from a man aged 18 to 30 who received the YFV17D yellow fever vaccine. Rearrangement joined TRBV6-5 to TRBJ2-1, with the D call perhaps TRBD1 or TRBD2, as 6 bases match in each case. The sequencing used PBMCs, collected 5 days after the yellow fever booster vaccination. The nucleotide sequence reads TGTGCCAGCAGTTATGGTCTTTCTGGGGGGCCTCAGCAGTTCTTC. This sequence encodes CASSYGLSGGPQQFF.